This TCR beta chain is from a study of cytomegalovirus exposure and HLA in healthy donors. General study results and limits: Reportedly, HLA-A and HLA-B alleles of most subjects were accurately predicted from TCR beta. In presence/absence analyses, roughly uniform sequencing depth across donors was assumed.

Primers for the PCR totalled 60 Vbeta and 13 Jbeta. Assay used: immunoSEQ multiplex PCR; TCRdb lists only in-frame clones, some missing. Of more than 95,000 clones in the sample, over 70% are singletons; the top ten hold 0.95% to 1.5%. As concerns this clone: Its cognate antigen is unknown.

The sample was PBMCs. This receptor was taken from a female donor in good health and CMV-seronegative.

CDR3 sequence reads: CASSLGGVFGEQFF. CDR3 nucleotides: TGCGCCAGCAGCTTGGGAGGAGTGTTCGGTGAGCAGTTCTTC. The genes are TRBV5-1 and TRBJ2-1, with D hard to call. This CDR3 has 14 residues. Trimming pared 0 bases from V and 9 bases from J, leaving 13 bases between. Germline V gene lookup returns CDR1 SGHRS and CDR2 YFSETQ.